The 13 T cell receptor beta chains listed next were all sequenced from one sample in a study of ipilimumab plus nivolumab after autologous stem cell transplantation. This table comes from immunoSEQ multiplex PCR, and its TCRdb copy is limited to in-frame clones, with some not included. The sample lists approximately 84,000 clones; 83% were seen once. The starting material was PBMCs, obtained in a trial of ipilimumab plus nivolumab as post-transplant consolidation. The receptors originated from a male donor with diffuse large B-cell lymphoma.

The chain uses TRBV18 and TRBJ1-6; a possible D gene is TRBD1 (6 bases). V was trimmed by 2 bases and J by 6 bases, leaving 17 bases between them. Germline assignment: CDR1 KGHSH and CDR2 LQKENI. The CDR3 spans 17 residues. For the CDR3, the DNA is TGTGCCAGCTCACCAACTAATACAGGGTCGGGTAATTCACCCCTCCACTTT. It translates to CASSPTNTGSGNSPLHF.

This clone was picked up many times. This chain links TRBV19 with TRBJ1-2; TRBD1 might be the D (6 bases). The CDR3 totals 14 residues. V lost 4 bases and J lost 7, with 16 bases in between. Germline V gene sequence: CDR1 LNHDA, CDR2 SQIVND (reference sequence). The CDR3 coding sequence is TGTGCCAGTAGTACGGGGGCGTCGGACGGTGGCTACACCTTC. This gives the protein CASSTGASDGGYTF.

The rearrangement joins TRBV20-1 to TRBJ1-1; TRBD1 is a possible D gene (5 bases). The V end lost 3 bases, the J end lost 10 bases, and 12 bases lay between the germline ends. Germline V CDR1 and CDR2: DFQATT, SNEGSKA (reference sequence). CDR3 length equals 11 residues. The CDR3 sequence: CSASGRELAFF. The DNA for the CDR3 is TGCAGTGCTAGCGGCAGGGAGTTAGCTTTCTTT.

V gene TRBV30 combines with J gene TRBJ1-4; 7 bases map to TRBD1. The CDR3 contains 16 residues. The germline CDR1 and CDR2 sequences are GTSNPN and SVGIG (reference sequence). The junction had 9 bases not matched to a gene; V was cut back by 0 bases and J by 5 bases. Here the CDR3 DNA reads TGTGCCTGGAGTGTAAAGACAGGGTTCAGAAATGAAAAACTGTTTTTT. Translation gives CAWSVKTGFRNEKLFF.

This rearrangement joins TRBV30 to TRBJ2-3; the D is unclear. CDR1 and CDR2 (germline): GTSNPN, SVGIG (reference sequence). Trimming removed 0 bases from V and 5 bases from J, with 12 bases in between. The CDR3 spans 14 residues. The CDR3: CAWSVSGMGDTQYF. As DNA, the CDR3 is TGTGCCTGGAGTGTTTCTGGCATGGGAGATACGCAGTATTTT.

In nucleotides, the CDR3 is TGCGCCAGCAGCTTGGTGGGTACTAACTATGGCTACACCTTC. Translating gives CASSLVGTNYGYTF. The chain recombines TRBV5-1 with TRBJ1-2; D unresolved. From germline, CDR1 is SGHRS and CDR2 YFSETQ. This CDR3 contains 14 residues. Trimming cost V 0 bases and J 0 bases, with 6 bases left between them.

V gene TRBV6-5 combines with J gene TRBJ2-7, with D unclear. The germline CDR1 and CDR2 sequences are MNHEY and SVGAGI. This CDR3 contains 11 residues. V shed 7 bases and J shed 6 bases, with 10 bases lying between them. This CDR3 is CASTGPVEQYF. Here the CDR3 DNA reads TGTGCCAGCACTGGGCCAGTCGAGCAGTACTTC.

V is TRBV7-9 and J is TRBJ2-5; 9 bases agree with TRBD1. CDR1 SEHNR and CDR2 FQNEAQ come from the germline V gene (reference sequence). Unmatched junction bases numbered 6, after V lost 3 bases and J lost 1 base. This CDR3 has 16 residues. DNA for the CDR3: TGTGCCAGCAGCTTCATCGGGACAGGGACCCAAGAGACCCAGTACTTC. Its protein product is CASSFIGTGTQETQYF.

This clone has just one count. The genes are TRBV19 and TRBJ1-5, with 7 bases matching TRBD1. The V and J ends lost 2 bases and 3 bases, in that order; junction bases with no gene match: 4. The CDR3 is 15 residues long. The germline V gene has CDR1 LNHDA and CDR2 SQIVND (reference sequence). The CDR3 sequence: CASSIRTGPNQPQHF. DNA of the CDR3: TGTGCCAGTAGTATACGGACAGGACCCAATCAGCCCCAGCATTTT.

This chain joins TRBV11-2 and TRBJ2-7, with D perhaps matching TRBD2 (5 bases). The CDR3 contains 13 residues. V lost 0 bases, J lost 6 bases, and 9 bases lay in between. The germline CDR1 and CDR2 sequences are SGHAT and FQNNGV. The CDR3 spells CASSLDPLAEQYF. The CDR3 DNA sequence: TGTGCCAGCAGCTTAGATCCGCTAGCCGAGCAGTACTTC.

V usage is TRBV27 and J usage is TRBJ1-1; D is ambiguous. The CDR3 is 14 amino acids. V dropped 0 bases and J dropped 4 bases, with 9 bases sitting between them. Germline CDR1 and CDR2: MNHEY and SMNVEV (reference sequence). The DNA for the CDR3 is TGTGCCAGCAGTTTATCACTGGCAACCACTGAAGCTTTCTTT. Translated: CASSLSLATTEAFF.

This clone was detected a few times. The CDR3 sequence is CASSMSRVGNQPQHF. The CDR3 DNA reads TGTGCCAGTAGTATGTCTAGGGTTGGCAATCAGCCCCAGCATTTT. This rearrangement joins TRBV19 to TRBJ1-5; D ambiguous. The CDR3 is 15 amino acids. CDR1 LNHDA and CDR2 SQIVND come from the germline V gene (reference sequence). Trimming pared 3 bases from V and 2 bases from J, leaving 11 bases between.

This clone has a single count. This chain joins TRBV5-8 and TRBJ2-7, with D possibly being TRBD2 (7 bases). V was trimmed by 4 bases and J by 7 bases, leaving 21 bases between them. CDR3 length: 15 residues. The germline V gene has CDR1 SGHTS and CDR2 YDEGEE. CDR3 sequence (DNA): TGTGCCAGCAGCCGTATGCGGGGGCCGGTGGGAGAGCAGTACTTC. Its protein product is CASSRMRGPVGEQYF.